The source of this T cell receptor (beta chain) is a study of cytomegalovirus exposure and HLA in healthy donors. Study-wide points: What was likely a sequencing artifact was a cluster of highly shared sequence variants. In an earlier analysis, in some 540 donors, most V segments appeared productive either ~87% or ~30% of the time.

In the case of this clone: Its antigen is not known.

PCR involved 60 Vbeta and 13 Jbeta primers. Only in-frame clones appear in the TCRdb table, and some are missing; sequencing was by immunoSEQ multiplex PCR. The sample table sets out 55,000 to 80,000 clones. The junction had 7 bases not matched to a gene; V was cut back by 4 bases and J by 7 bases. Germline values: CDR1 SGHTS, CDR2 YDEGEE. This CDR3 region has 14 residues. The chain combines TRBV5-8 with TRBJ1-5, with 8 bases identical to TRBD1. This receptor was identified in a man between 35 and 55 years old in good health and CMV-seronegative. Sample: PBMCs. The CDR3: CASSTGQGWQPQHF. The DNA of the CDR3 is TGTGCCAGCAGCACCGGACAGGGATGGCAGCCCCAGCATTTT. The complete variable domain, with remaining parts taken from reference TRBV5-8 and TRBJ1-5, reads EAGVTQSPTHLIKTRGQQATLRCSPISGHTSVYWYQQALGLGLQFLLWYDEGEERNRGNFPPRFSGRQFPNYSSELNVNALELEDSALYLCASSTGQGWQPQHFGDGTRLSIL.